This T cell receptor beta chain was observed in a study of cytomegalovirus exposure and HLA in healthy donors. As for this clone: Its antigen remains unidentified.

Primers for the PCR totalled 60 Vbeta and 13 Jbeta. Sequencing used immunoSEQ multiplex PCR; TCRdb keeps in-frame clones, though not all of them. The repertoire table contains approximately 110,000 clones. Study results and limitations: CMV serostatus was the sole immune exposure data available. A later look showed TCR association rates differing by HLA locus, highest for DRB1 and lowest for HLA-C. A later analysis showed HLA-associated TCR beta chains outstripping equally common others in clonal expansion.

This CDR3 is 16 amino acids long. Germline CDR1 reads SEHNR; CDR2 reads FQNEAQ (reference sequence). Losses at the gene ends were 1 base for V and 6 bases for J; bases not matched to a gene: 8. The chain uses TRBV7-9 and TRBJ2-1; 8 nucleotides agree with TRBD2. The specimen sequenced was PBMCs. This sequence originates from a man aged 25 to 45 in good health and CMV-seronegative. Written as DNA, the CDR3 is TGTGCCAGCAGCTTAGTTTCCGGGACTAGTCGCAATGAGCAGTTCTTC. It codes for CASSLVSGTSRNEQFF.